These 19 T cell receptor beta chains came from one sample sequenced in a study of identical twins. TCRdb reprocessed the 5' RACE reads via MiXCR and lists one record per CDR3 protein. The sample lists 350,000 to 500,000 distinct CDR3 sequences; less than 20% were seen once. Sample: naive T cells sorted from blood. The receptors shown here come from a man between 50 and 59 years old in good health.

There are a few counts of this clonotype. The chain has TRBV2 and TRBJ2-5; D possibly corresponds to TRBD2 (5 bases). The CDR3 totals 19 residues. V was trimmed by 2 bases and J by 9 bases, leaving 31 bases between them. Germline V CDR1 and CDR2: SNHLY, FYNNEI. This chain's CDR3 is CASSEKAPLGQAAKRAQYF. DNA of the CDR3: TGTGCCAGCAGTGAAAAAGCCCCTCTAGGGCAGGCCGCGAAGAGGGCCCAGTACTTC.

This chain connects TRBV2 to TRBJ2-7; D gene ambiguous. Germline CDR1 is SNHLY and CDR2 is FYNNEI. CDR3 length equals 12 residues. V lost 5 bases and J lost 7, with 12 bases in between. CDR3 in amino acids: CASSTDMGEQYF. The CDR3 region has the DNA TGTGCCAGCAGTACGGATATGGGGGAGCAGTACTTC.

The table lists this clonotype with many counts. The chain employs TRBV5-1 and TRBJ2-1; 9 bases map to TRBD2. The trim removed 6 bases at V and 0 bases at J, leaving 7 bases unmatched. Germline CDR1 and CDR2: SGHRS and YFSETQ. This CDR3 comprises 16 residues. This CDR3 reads CASTYSGGVSYNEQFF. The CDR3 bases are TGCGCCAGCACCTATAGCGGGGGAGTCTCCTACAATGAGCAGTTCTTC.

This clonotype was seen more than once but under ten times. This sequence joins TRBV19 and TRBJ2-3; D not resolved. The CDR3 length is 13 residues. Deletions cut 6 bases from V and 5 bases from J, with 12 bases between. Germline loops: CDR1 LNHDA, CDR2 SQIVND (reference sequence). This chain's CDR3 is CASSGSDGDTQYF. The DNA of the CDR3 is TGTGCCAGTAGCGGATCTGACGGAGATACGCAGTATTTT.

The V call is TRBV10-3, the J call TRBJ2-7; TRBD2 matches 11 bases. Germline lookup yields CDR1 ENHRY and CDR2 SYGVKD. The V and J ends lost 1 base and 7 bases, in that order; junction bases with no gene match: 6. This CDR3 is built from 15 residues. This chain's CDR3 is CAISEFSSGRSEQYF. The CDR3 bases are TGTGCCATCAGTGAGTTTTCTAGCGGGAGGAGTGAGCAGTACTTC.

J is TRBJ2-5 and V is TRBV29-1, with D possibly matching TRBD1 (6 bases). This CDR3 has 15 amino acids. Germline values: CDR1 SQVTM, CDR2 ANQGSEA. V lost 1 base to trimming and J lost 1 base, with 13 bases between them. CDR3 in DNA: TGCAGCGTTGAAGCTCGCGGACAGCCCCAAGAGACCCAGTACTTC. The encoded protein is CSVEARGQPQETQYF.

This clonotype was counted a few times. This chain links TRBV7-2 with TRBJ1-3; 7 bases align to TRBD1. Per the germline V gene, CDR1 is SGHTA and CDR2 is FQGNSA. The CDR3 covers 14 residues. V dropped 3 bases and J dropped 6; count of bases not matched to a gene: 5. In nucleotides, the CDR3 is TGTGCCAGCAGCTTGCAGGGGGGAGTAAACACCATATATTTT. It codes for CASSLQGGVNTIYF.

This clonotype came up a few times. CDR3: CAIKTSGSLETQYF. In DNA form, the CDR3 reads TGTGCCATCAAAACTAGCGGGAGTCTGGAGACCCAGTACTTC. The rearrangement uses TRBV10-3 and TRBJ2-5, with 11 bases identical to TRBD2. Germline V CDR1 and CDR2: ENHRY, SYGVKD. The trim removed 7 bases at V and 5 bases at J, leaving 6 bases unmatched. The CDR3 extends over 14 amino acids.

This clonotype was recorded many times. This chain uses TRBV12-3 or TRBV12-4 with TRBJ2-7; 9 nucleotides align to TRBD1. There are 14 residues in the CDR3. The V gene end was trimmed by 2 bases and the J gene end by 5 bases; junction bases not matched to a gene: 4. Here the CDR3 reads CASSLWDRVHEQYF. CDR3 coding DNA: TGTGCCAGCAGTTTATGGGACAGGGTCCACGAGCAGTACTTC.

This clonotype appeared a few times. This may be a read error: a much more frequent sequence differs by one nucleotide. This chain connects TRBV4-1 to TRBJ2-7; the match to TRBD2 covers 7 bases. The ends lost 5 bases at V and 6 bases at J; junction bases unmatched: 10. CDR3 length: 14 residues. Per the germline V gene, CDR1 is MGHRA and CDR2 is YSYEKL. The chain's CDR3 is CASSLGEGSFEQYF. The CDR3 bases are TGCGCCAGCAGCTTGGGGGAGGGAAGCTTCGAGCAGTACTTC.

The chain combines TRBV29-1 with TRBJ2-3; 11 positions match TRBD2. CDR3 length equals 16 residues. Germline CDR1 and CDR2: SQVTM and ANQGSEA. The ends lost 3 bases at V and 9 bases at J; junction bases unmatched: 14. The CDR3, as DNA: TGCAGCGTTGATTCGCTGCTAGCGGGGGGTTCAGTGACGCAGTATTTT. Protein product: CSVDSLLAGGSVTQYF.

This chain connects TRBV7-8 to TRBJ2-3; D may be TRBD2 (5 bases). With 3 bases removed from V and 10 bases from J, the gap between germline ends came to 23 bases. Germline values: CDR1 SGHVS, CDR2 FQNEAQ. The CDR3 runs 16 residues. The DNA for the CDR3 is TGTGCCAGCAGCTTTCCGCCCTGGGCCCAGGAGGTAGCGCAGTATTTT. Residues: CASSFPPWAQEVAQYF. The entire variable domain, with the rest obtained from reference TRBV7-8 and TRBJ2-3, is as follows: GAGVSQSPRYKVAKRGQDVALRCDPISGHVSLFWYQQALGQGPEFLTYFQNEAQLDKSGLPSDRFFAERPEGSVSTLKIQRTQQEDSAVYLCASSFPPWAQEVAQYFGPGTRLTVL.

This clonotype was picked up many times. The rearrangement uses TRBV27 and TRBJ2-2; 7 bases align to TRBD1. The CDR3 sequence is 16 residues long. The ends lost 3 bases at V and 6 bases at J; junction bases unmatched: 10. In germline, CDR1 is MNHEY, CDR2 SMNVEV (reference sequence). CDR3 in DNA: TGTGCCAGCAGTTTCATAGGGGGCGCTGGGGCCGGGGAGCTGTTTTTT. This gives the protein CASSFIGGAGAGELFF.

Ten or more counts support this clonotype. The CDR3 protein is CASSSQQETQYF. CDR3 nucleotides: TGCGCCAGCAGCTCTCAACAAGAGACCCAGTACTTC. This chain uses TRBV5-1 with TRBJ2-5; D is uncertain. Trimming removed 3 bases at V and 2 bases at J, with 5 bases between. The germline CDR1 and CDR2 sequences are SGHRS and YFSETQ. The CDR3 extends over 12 amino acids.

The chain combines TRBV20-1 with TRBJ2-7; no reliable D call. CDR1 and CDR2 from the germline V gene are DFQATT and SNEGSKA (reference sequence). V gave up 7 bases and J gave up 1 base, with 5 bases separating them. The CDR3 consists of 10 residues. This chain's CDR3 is CSVTSYEQYF. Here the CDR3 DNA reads TGCAGTGTGACATCCTACGAGCAGTACTTC.

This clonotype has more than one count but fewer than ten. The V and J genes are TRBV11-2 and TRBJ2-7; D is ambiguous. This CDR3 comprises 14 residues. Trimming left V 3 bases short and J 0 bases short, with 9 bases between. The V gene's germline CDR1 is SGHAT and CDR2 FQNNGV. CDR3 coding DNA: TGTGCCAGCAGCTTTCTTACCTTCTCCTACGAGCAGTACTTC. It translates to CASSFLTFSYEQYF.

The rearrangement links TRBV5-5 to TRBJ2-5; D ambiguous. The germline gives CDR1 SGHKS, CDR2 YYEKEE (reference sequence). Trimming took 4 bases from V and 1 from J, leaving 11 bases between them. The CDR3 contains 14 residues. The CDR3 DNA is TGTGCCAGCAGCCCGGCACCCAGCCAAGAGACCCAGTACTTC. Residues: CASSPAPSQETQYF. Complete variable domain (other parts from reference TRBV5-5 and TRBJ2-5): DAGVTQSPTHLIKTRGQQVTLRCSPISGHKSVSWYQQVLGQGPQFIFQYYEKEERGRGNFPDRFSARQFPNYSSELNVNALLLGDSALYLCASSPAPSQETQYFGPGTRLLVL.

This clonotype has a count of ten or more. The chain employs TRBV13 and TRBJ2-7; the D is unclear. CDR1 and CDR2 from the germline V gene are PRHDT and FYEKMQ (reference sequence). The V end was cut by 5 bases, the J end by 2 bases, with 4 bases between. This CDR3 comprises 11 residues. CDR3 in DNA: TGTGCCAGCAGCGCTGCCTACGAGCAGTACTTC. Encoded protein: CASSAAYEQYF.

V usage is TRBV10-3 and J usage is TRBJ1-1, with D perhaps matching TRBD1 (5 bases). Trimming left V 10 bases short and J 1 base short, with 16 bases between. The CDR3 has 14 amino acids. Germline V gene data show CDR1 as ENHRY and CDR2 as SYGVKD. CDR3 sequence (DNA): TGTGCCACCGAACAGGAATTAGGGAACACTGAAGCTTTCTTT. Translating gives CATEQELGNTEAFF.